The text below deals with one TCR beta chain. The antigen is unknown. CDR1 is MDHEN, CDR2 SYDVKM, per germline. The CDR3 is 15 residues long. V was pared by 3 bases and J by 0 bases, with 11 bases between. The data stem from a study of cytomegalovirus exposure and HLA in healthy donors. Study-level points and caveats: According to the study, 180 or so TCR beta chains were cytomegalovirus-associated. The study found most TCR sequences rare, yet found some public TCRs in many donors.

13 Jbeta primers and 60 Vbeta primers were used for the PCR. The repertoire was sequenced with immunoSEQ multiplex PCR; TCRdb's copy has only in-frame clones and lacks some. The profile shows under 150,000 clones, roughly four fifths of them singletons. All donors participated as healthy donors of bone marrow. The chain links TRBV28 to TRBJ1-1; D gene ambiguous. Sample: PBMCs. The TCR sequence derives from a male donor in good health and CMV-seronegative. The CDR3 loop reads CASSFWAELNTEAFF. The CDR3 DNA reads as TGTGCCAGCAGTTTTTGGGCTGAATTGAACACTGAAGCTTTCTTT.